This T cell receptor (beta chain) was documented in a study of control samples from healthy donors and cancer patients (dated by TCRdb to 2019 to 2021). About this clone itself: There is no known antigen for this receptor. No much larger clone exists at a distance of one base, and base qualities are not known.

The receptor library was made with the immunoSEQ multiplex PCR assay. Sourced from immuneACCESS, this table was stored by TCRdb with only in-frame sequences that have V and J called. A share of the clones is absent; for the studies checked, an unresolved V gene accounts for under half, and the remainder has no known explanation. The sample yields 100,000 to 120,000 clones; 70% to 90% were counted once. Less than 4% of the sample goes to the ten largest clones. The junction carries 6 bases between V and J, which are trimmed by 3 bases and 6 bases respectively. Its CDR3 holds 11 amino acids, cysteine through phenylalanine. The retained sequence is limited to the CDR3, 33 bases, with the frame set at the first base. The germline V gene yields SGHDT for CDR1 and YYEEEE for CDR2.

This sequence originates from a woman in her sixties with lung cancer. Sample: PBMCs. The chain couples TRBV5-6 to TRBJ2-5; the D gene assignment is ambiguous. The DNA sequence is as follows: TGTGCCAGCAGCTCGGGTCAGACCCAGTACTTC. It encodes CASSSGQTQYF.